The entry that follows covers one T cell receptor (beta chain) sequence. What it recognizes is unknown. Profiled with immunoSEQ multiplex PCR; TCRdb holds only in-frame clones, not every one. The sample has 97,000 or so clones; less than 95% are singletons. This CDR3 contains 13 residues. The ends were cut back, 7 bases at V and 7 bases at J, with 16 bases in the middle. Germline CDR1 GTSNPN, CDR2 SVGIG (reference sequence). The data derive from a study of cytomegalovirus exposure and HLA in healthy donors. Study details: The 95 to 150 validation repertoires, a later analysis reported, used the same platform as the 666 first-cohort repertoires. Findings of the study overall: The study designated 150 to 200 TCR beta chains cytomegalovirus-associated. Rarity held for most TCR sequences, but there were some public TCRs that occurred in many donors. In vitro experiments confirmed that three CMV-associated chains were specific for CMV antigens.

Specimen: PBMCs. The chain recombines TRBV30 with TRBJ1-4; TRBD1 might be the D (5 bases). This receptor was identified in a young woman in good health and CMV-seronegative. The CDR3 DNA reads TGTGCCTCCACTAAGGGGCTATCTGAAAAACTGTTTTTT. This codes for CASTKGLSEKLFF.